This TCR beta chain was recovered during a study of regulatory T cells in long-lasting Graves disease. Whole-study context: Over 5 years of antithyroid drugs plus positive TSH receptor antibodies defined persistent Graves' disease.

Library construction for TCR beta used iRepertoire HTBI primers and Arm-PCR of CDR3 regions. TCRdb recomputed calls from the multiplex PCR reads with MiXCR, one row per CDR3 protein. Altogether more than 650,000 distinct CDR3 sequences are present, approximately 29% being singletons, with the ten largest covering 40% to 55%. Time point: persistent/refractory GD, antithyroid drugs over 5 years with positive TRAb. PBMC RNA was the source of the TCR library. The sample was peripheral blood mononuclear cells (PBMCs), taken when the disease was refractory, from a patient treated with antithyroid drugs. This TCR was sampled from a female donor with Graves disease.

CDR3: CASRAGARGNTIYF. The CDR3 nucleotides are TGTGCCAGCAGAGCGGGGGCGCGGGGAAACACCATATATTTT. J is TRBJ1-3 and V is TRBV28, with D possibly TRBD1 on 6 matching bases. The V and J ends lost 6 bases and 4 bases respectively, with 13 bases between them. Germline V gene lookup returns CDR1 MDHEN and CDR2 SYDVKM. This CDR3 is built from 14 residues.